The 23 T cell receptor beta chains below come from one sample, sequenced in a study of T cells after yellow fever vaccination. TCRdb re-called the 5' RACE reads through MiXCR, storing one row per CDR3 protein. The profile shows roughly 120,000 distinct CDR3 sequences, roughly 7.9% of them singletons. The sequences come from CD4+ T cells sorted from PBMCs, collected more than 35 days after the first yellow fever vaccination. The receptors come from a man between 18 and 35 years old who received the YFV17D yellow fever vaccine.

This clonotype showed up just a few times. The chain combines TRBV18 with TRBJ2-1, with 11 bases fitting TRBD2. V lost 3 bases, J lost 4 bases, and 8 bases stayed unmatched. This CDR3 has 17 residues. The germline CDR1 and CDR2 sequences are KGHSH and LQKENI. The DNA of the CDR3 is TGTGCCAGCTCACCGCGACCCGGGACTAGCGGTTACAATGAGCAGTTCTTC. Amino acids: CASSPRPGTSGYNEQFF. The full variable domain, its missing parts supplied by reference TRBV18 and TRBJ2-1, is NAGVMQNPRHLVRRRGQEARLRCSPMKGHSHVYWYRQLPEEGLKFMVYLQKENIIDESGMPKERFSAEFPKEGPSILRIQQVVRGDSAAYFCASSPRPGTSGYNEQFFGPGTRLTVL.

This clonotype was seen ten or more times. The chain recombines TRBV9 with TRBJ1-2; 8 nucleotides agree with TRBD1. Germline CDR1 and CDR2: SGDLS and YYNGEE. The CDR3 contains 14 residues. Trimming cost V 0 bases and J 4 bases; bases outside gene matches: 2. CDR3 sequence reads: CASSVDGTGYGYTF. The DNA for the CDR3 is TGTGCCAGCAGCGTAGACGGGACAGGCTATGGCTACACCTTC.

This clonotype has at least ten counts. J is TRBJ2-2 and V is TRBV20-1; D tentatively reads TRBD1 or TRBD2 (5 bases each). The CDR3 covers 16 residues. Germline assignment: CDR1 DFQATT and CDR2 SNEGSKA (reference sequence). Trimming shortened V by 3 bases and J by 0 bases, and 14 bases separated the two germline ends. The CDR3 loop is CSASGGGRANTGELFF. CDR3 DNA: TGCAGTGCTAGTGGTGGGGGACGTGCGAACACCGGGGAGCTGTTTTTT.

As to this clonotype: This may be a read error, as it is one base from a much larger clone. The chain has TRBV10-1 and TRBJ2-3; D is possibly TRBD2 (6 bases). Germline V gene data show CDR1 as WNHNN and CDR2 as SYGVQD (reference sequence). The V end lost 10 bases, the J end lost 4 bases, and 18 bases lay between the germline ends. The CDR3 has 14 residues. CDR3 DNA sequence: TGCGCCATTTCTAGCGAAGGAGGTGCAGATACGCAGTATTTT. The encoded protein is CAISSEGGADTQYF.

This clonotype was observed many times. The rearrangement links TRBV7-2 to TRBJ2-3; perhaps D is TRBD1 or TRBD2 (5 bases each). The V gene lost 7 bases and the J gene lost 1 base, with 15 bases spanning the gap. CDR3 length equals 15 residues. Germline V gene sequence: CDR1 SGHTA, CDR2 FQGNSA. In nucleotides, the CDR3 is TGTGCCAGCACTGAGGTCGGGGCCCGCACAGATACGCAGTATTTT. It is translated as CASTEVGARTDTQYF.

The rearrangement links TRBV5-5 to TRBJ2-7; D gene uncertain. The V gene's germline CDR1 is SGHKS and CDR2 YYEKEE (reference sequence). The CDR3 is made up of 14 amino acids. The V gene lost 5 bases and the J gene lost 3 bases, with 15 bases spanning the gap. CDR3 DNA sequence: TGTGCCAGCAGTCCCGGGCTCCTCTGCTACGAGCAGTACTTC. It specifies CASSPGLLCYEQYF.

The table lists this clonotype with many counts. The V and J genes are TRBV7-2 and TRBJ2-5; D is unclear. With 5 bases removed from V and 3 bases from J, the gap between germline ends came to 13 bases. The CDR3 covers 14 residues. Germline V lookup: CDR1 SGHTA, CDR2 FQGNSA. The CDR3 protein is CASSPRRSEETQYF. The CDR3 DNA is TGTGCCAGCAGCCCCCGCCGGTCAGAAGAGACCCAGTACTTC.

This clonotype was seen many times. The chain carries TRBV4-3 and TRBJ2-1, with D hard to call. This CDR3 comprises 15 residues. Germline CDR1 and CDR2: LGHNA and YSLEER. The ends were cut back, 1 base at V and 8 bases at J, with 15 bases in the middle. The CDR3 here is CASSQGPSGHDEQFF. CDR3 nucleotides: TGCGCCAGCAGCCAAGGGCCTTCCGGGCATGATGAGCAGTTCTTC.

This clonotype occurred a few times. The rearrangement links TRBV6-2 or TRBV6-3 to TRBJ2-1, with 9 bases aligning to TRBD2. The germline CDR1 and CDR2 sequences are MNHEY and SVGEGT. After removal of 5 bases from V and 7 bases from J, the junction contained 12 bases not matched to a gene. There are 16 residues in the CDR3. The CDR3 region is CASSRGGGGAWNEQFF. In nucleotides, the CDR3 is TGTGCCAGCAGTAGAGGGGGCGGGGGGGCCTGGAATGAGCAGTTCTTC.

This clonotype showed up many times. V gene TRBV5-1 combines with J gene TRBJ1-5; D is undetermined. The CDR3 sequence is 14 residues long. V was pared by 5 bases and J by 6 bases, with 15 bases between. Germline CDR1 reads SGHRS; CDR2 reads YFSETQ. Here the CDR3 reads CASSPEGGSQPQHF. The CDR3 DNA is TGCGCCAGCAGTCCGGAGGGAGGAAGTCAGCCCCAGCATTTT.

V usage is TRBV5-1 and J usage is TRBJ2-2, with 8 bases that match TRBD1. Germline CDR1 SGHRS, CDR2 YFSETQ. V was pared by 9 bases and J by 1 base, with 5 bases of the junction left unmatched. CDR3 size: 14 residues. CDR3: CATSGTGNTGELFF. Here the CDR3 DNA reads TGCGCCACCTCCGGGACAGGGAACACCGGGGAGCTGTTTTTT.

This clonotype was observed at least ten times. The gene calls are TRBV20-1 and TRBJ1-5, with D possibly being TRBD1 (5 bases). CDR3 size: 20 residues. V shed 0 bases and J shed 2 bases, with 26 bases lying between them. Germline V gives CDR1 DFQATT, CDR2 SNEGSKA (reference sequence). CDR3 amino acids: CSARDYLQEISRRGNQPQHF. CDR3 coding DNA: TGCAGTGCTAGAGACTACCTACAGGAAATTTCTCGCAGGGGCAATCAGCCCCAGCATTTT.

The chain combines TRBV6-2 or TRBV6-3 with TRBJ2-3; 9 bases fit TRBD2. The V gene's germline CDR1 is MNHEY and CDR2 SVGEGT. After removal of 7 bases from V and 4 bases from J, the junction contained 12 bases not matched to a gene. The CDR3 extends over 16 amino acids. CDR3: CASTLRRTSVPDTQYF. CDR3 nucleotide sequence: TGTGCCAGCACCCTACGGCGGACTAGCGTTCCAGATACGCAGTATTTT.

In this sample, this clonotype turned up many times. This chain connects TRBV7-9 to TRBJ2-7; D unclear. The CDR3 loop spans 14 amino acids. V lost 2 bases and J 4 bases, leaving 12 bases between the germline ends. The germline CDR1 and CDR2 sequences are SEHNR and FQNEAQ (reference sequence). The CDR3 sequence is CASSLSPGRYEQYV. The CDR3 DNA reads TGTGCCAGCAGCTTAAGTCCGGGTCGGTACGAGCAGTACGTC.

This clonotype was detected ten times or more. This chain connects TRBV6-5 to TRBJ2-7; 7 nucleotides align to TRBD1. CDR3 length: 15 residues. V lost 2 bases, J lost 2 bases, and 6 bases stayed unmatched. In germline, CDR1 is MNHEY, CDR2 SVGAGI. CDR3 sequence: CASSYQTGTTYEQYF. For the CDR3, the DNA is TGTGCCAGCAGTTACCAGACAGGGACAACCTACGAGCAGTACTTC.

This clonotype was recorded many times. CDR3 coding DNA: TGTGCCAGCATATACAGGGGCTCCTATAATTCACCCCTCCACTTT. Translation gives CASIYRGSYNSPLHF. The V call is TRBV28, the J call TRBJ1-6; 7 nucleotides match TRBD1. V shed 7 bases and J 0 bases; nucleotides not matched to a gene: 3. The CDR3 has 15 residues. From germline, CDR1 is MDHEN and CDR2 SYDVKM.

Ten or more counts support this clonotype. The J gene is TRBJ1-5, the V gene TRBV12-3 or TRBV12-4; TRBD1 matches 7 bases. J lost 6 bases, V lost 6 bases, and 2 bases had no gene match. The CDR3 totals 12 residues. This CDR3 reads CASRAGGQPQHF. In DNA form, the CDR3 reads TGTGCCAGCAGGGCAGGGGGTCAGCCCCAGCATTTT.

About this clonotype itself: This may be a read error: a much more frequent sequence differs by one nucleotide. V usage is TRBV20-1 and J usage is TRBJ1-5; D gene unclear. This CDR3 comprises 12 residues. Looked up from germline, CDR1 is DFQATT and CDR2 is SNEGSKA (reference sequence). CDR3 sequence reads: CSATISNQPHHF. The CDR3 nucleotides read TGCAGTGCGACGATAAGCAATCAGCCCCATCATTTT.

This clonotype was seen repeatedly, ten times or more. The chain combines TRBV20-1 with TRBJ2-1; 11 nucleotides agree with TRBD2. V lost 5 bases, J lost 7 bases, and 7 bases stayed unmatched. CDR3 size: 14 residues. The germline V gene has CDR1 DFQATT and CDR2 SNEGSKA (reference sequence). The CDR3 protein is CSASGTSGLNEQFF. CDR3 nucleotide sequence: TGCAGTGCTTCCGGGACTAGCGGACTAAATGAGCAGTTCTTC.

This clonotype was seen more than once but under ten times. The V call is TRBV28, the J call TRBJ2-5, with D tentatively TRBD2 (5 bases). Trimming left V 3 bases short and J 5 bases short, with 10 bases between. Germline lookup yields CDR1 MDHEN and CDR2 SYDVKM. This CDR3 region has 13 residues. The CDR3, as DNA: TGTGCCAGCAGTTTTTTGGGAGATGAGACCCAGTACTTC. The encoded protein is CASSFLGDETQYF.

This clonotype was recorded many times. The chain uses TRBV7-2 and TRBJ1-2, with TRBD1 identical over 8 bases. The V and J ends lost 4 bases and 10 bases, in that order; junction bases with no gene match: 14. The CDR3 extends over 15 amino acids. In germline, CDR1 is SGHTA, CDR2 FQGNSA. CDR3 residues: CASSWGDSWTGYYTF. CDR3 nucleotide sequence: TGTGCCAGCAGCTGGGGAGACAGTTGGACAGGGTACTACACCTTC.

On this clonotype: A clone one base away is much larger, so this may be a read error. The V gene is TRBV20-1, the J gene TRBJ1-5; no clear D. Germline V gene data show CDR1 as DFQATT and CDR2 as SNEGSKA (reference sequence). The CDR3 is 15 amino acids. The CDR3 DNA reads TGCAGTGCTAGTTGGGAGGAGGCGAGCATTCAGCCCCAGCATTTT. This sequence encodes CSASWEEASIQPQHF.

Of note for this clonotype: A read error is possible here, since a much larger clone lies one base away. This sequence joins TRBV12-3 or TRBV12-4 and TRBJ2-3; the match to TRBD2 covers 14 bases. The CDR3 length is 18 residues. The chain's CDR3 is CAISLGLAGGLSTDTQYF. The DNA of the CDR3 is TGTGCCATCAGTTTAGGACTAGCGGGGGGACTCAGCACAGATACGCAGTATTTT.